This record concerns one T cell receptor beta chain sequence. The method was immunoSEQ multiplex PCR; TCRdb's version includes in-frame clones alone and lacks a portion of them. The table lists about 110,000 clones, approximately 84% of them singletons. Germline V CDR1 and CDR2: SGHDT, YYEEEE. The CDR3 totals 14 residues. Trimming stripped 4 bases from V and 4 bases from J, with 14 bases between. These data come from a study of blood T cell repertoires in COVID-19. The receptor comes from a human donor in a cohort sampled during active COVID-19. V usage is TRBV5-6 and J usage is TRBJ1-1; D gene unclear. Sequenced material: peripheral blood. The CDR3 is CASSPRPGSTEAFF. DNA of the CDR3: TGTGCCAGCAGCCCGAGACCGGGAAGCACTGAAGCTTTCTTT.